The 15 T cell receptor beta chains below come from one sample, sequenced in a study of PD-1 blockade in mismatch repair-deficient tumors. No cognate antigen is known for these TCRs. Using immunoSEQ multiplex PCR, the repertoire was profiled, and TCRdb retains in-frame clones only, with some absent. Among roughly 14,000 clones listed, around 83% were seen once. Time point reported: roughly 11-day in vitro stimulation with candidate neoantigen peptide 6. The sample was cells cultured in vitro, taken from a patient treated with pembrolizumab. Receptors originate from an adult with mismatch repair-deficient cancer.

In this sample, this clone turned up a few times. The CDR3 spells CASSQDNNSPLHF. CDR3 bases: TGTGCCAGCAGCCAGGATAATAATTCACCCCTCCACTTT. The J gene is TRBJ1-6, the V gene TRBV11-3, with D unclear. V was shortened by 5 bases and J by 5 bases, with 7 bases between the two germline ends. Germline-derived CDR1 and CDR2 are SGHNT and YENEEA. The CDR3 length is 13 residues.

The rearrangement uses TRBV7-6 and TRBJ2-7; D may be TRBD1 or TRBD2 (6 bases each). This CDR3 contains 14 residues. Germline CDR1 is SGHVS and CDR2 is FNYEAQ. Deletions cut 2 bases from V and 5 bases from J, with 13 bases between. CDR3 sequence reads: CASSLMPGGHEQYF. The CDR3 nucleotides read TGTGCCAGCAGCTTAATGCCCGGGGGCCACGAGCAGTACTTC. Based on the CDR3 plus reference TRBV7-6 and TRBJ2-7, the full variable domain is GAGVSQSPRYKVTKRGQDVALRCDPISGHVSLYWYRQALGQGPEFLTYFNYEAQQDKSGLPNDRFSAERPEGSISTLTIQRTEQRDSAMYRCASSLMPGGHEQYFGPGTRLTVT.

The genes are TRBV28 and TRBJ1-5, with D possibly being TRBD1 (6 bases). CDR1 and CDR2 from the germline V gene are MDHEN and SYDVKM. This CDR3 is 15 amino acids long. V was cut by 6 bases and J by 5 bases, with 17 bases left in between. CDR3 amino acids: CASSAGGFGYQPQHF. CDR3 nucleotide sequence: TGTGCCAGCAGCGCGGGGGGCTTCGGTTATCAGCCCCAGCATTTT.

The rearrangement links TRBV28 to TRBJ2-7; a weak D match, TRBD2 (6 bases). Germline-derived CDR1 and CDR2 are MDHEN and SYDVKM. The CDR3 covers 16 residues. Deletions cut 4 bases from V and 2 bases from J, with 18 bases between. CDR3 protein: CASSSPLGAGPYEQYF. CDR3 DNA: TGTGCCAGCAGTTCCCCTCTTGGAGCGGGTCCCTACGAGCAGTACTTC.

The chain joins TRBV7-8 to TRBJ2-3; D may match TRBD1 or TRBD2 (5 bases each). Germline CDR1 SGHVS, CDR2 FQNEAQ. The CDR3 loop spans 14 amino acids. Trimming left V 1 base short and J 5 bases short, with 10 bases between. Here the CDR3 DNA reads TGTGCCAGCAGCTTAGAGGGACGAGGAGATACGCAGTATTTT. It translates to CASSLEGRGDTQYF.

This chain connects TRBV9 to TRBJ2-7; 9 positions match TRBD2. J lost 4 bases, V lost 2 bases, and 7 bases had no gene match. The CDR3 totals 15 residues. The germline V gene has CDR1 SGDLS and CDR2 YYNGEE. CDR3 nucleotides: TGTGCCAGCAGCGTTGACCCAGCGGGAGGTTACGAGCAGTACTTC. Translated: CASSVDPAGGYEQYF.

The rearrangement uses TRBV27 and TRBJ1-1; no definite D call. Trimming cost V 4 bases and J 5 bases, with 14 bases left between them. Germline V gene sequence: CDR1 MNHEY, CDR2 SMNVEV (reference sequence). The CDR3 is 14 residues long. CDR3 loop: CASSYQVHGTEAFF. The CDR3 nucleotides read TGTGCCAGCAGTTATCAAGTTCATGGGACTGAAGCTTTCTTT.

CDR3 nucleotide sequence: TGTGCCAGCAGCCGGTGGACAGGGGGCGGCGGGGAGCTGTTTTTT. This codes for CASSRWTGGGGELFF. The genes are TRBV28 and TRBJ2-2, with 11 positions matching TRBD1. Trimming removed 6 bases from V and 7 bases from J; junction bases left unmatched: 7. This CDR3 has 15 residues. Germline V gene lookup returns CDR1 MDHEN and CDR2 SYDVKM.

This rearrangement joins TRBV28 to TRBJ2-7; D not resolved. Germline CDR1 reads MDHEN; CDR2 reads SYDVKM. V was pared by 10 bases and J by 0 bases, with 13 bases between. This CDR3 region has 13 residues. In nucleotides, the CDR3 is TGTGCCACACTGAACGACCGCTCCTACGAGCAGTACTTC. Amino acids: CATLNDRSYEQYF.

The chain is built from TRBV6-6 and TRBJ1-2; D is perhaps TRBD1 (6 bases). Per germline, CDR1 MNHNY and CDR2 SVGAGI (reference sequence). V was shortened by 6 bases and J by 5 bases, with 13 bases between the two germline ends. CDR3 length: 13 amino acids. The CDR3 DNA is TGTGCCAGCAGATCAGGACAGAGTTATGGCTACACCTTC. Protein product: CASRSGQSYGYTF.

The rearrangement links TRBV7-6 to TRBJ1-5; tentatively, D is TRBD1 (5 bases). CDR1 SGHVS and CDR2 FNYEAQ come from the germline V gene. Trimming removed 2 bases from V and 3 bases from J, with 8 bases in between. This CDR3 spans 14 amino acids. CDR3 residues: CASSLPGSNQPQHF. The CDR3 nucleotides are TGTGCCAGCAGCTTACCAGGGTCCAATCAGCCCCAGCATTTT.

This chain links TRBV6-5 with TRBJ1-2; D is uncertain. This CDR3 comprises 12 residues. From germline, CDR1 is MNHEY and CDR2 SVGAGI. V lost 6 bases, J lost 5 bases, and 10 bases lay in between. The CDR3 spells CASSPDGYGYTF. The CDR3 DNA reads TGTGCCAGCAGCCCTGACGGATATGGCTACACCTTC.

V is TRBV14 and J is TRBJ2-1; 7 bases align to TRBD1. With 0 bases clipped from V and 3 bases from J, the junction kept 5 bases outside the gene matches. The CDR3 has 16 residues. Germline CDR1 reads SGHDN; CDR2 reads FVKESK. CDR3 sequence: CASSQDGRGYYNEQFF. The CDR3 DNA reads as TGTGCCAGCAGCCAAGACGGCAGGGGGTACTACAATGAGCAGTTCTTC.

The chain has TRBV19 and TRBJ1-3; no clear D gene. Germline V CDR1 and CDR2: LNHDA, SQIVND (reference sequence). V gave up 8 bases and J gave up 0 bases, with 8 bases separating them. The CDR3 loop spans 13 amino acids. The CDR3 coding sequence is TGTGCCAGTTGGGTTGCCTCTGGAAACACCATATATTTT. Residues: CASWVASGNTIYF.

This chain connects TRBV7-6 to TRBJ2-1; 7 bases map to TRBD2. CDR1 SGHVS and CDR2 FNYEAQ come from the germline V gene. The CDR3 contains 16 residues. The trim removed 1 base at V and 0 bases at J, leaving 3 bases unmatched. As DNA, the CDR3 is TGTGCCAGCAGCTTAGTGGCGGGAGACTCCTACAATGAGCAGTTCTTC. Its protein is CASSLVAGDSYNEQFF.